This TCR beta chain was sequenced during a study of blood T cell repertoires in COVID-19. Germline V gives CDR1 SGHAT, CDR2 FQNNGV. CDR3 length: 17 amino acids. V lost 0 bases, J lost 8 bases, and 19 bases lay in between. Original handling: Reference gene primer amplification gave estimated nucleated cell counts. The method was immunoSEQ multiplex PCR; TCRdb's version includes in-frame clones alone and lacks a portion of them. The DNA was the basis for D and trimming; V, J and clone size are from that table. Of over 250,000 clones in the sample, 70% to 90% were seen once. The sequenced material came from PBMCs or T cells enriched from blood (not recorded which). This sequence joins TRBV11-2 and TRBJ2-2; tentatively, D is TRBD2 (5 bases). This sequence was found in a woman aged 25 to 39 who had recovered from COVID-19. The CDR3 region has the DNA TGTGCCAGCAGCTTAGATCGCAGGACTCTTAGACCGGGGGAGCTGTTTTTT. Its protein is CASSLDRRTLRPGELFF.